The 9 T cell receptor beta chains in this list originate from one sample, sequenced in a study of blood T cell repertoires in COVID-19. TCRdb keeps only in-frame clones here, not all; method: immunoSEQ multiplex PCR. There are about 240,000 clones in the sample; 86% occur only once, and 9% to 15% lies in the top ten. The sequencing sample was made of peripheral blood. These receptors all stem from a man older than 75 with acute or convalescent COVID-19.

The chain employs TRBV7-2 and TRBJ2-5; TRBD2 aligns across 14 bases. The CDR3 is 17 residues long. The germline V gene has CDR1 SGHTA and CDR2 FQGNSA. J was trimmed by 7 bases and V by 5 bases; bases with no gene match: 12. The CDR3, as DNA: TGTGCCAGCAGCGCCCCAGGACTAGCGGGAGGCACAGGGACCCAGTACTTC. This codes for CASSAPGLAGGTGTQYF. The full variable domain, its missing parts supplied by reference TRBV7-2 and TRBJ2-5, is GAGVSQSPSNKVTEKGKDVELRCDPISGHTALYWYRQSLGQGLEFLIYFQGNSAPDKSGLPSDRFSAERTGGSVSTLTIQRTQQEDSAVYLCASSAPGLAGGTGTQYFGPGTRLLVL.

The rearrangement joins TRBV11-2 to TRBJ2-1; the match to TRBD2 covers 12 bases. Germline V CDR1 and CDR2: SGHAT, FQNNGV. Trimming removed 1 base from V and 7 bases from J; junction bases left unmatched: 8. The CDR3 covers 17 residues. CDR3 sequence reads: CASSLARLAGVGNEQFF. The CDR3 coding sequence is TGTGCCAGCAGCTTAGCCAGACTAGCGGGAGTCGGAAATGAGCAGTTCTTC.

The chain uses TRBV6-5 and TRBJ2-2; TRBD2 matches 10 bases. Germline CDR1 and CDR2: MNHEY and SVGAGI. The CDR3 extends over 14 amino acids. The junction had 4 bases not matched to a gene; V was cut back by 5 bases and J by 7 bases. The DNA for the CDR3 is TGTGCCAGCAGTAGCGGGAGGGCCCACGGGGAGCTGTTTTTT. Residues: CASSSGRAHGELFF.

This sequence joins TRBV24-1 and TRBJ2-5; 8 bases match TRBD1. This CDR3 contains 17 residues. With 2 bases clipped from V and 3 bases from J, the junction kept 10 bases outside the gene matches. Germline V lookup: CDR1 KGHDR, CDR2 SFDVKD. CDR3 coding DNA: TGTGCCACCAGTGATTCGAAATGGACAGGGAACAAAGAGACCCAGTACTTC. Translated: CATSDSKWTGNKETQYF.

This chain connects TRBV4-2 to TRBJ1-3; D uncertain. This CDR3 is built from 17 residues. Looked up from germline, CDR1 is LGHNA and CDR2 is YNFKEQ. V shed 0 bases and J shed 1 base, with 13 bases lying between them. The CDR3 nucleotides read TGTGCCAGCAGCCAAGATCGTAGTACAGTGTCTGGAAACACCATATATTTT. Its protein product is CASSQDRSTVSGNTIYF.

The chain carries TRBV19 and TRBJ1-5; 7 positions match TRBD1. V dropped 3 bases and J dropped 1; count of bases not matched to a gene: 3. CDR1 and CDR2 from the germline V gene are LNHDA and SQIVND (reference sequence). The CDR3 is 15 amino acids. CDR3 sequence: CASSIRQGSNQPQHF. The CDR3 DNA reads TGTGCCAGTAGTATCAGACAGGGAAGCAATCAGCCCCAGCATTTT.

The V and J genes are TRBV4-1 and TRBJ2-1; the match to TRBD2 covers 7 bases. V lost 0 bases, J lost 8 bases, and 10 bases stayed unmatched. Germline lookup yields CDR1 MGHRA and CDR2 YSYEKL. CDR3 length: 16 residues. As DNA, the CDR3 is TGCGCCAGCAGCCAAGAGGGCGGGAGTGCAGGAGATGAGCAGTTCTTC. It translates to CASSQEGGSAGDEQFF.

The V gene is TRBV27, the J gene TRBJ1-5, with 9 bases matching TRBD1. V shed 5 bases and J 2 bases; nucleotides not matched to a gene: 1. The CDR3 is 14 amino acids. Germline CDR1 reads MNHEY; CDR2 reads SMNVEV (reference sequence). CDR3 residues: CASSRTGGNQPQHF. Here the CDR3 DNA reads TGTGCCAGCAGTCGGACAGGGGGCAATCAGCCCCAGCATTTT.

The chain carries TRBV27 and TRBJ2-2; 7 positions agree with TRBD1. Looked up from germline, CDR1 is MNHEY and CDR2 is SMNVEV (reference sequence). Unmatched junction bases numbered 1, after V lost 0 bases and J lost 0 bases. CDR3 length equals 16 residues. For the CDR3, the DNA is TGTGCCAGCAGTTTATCGGGACAGACGAACACCGGGGAGCTGTTTTTT. This translates into CASSLSGQTNTGELFF.